The T cell receptor (beta chain) under discussion was sequenced for a study of T-cell memory formation after mild COVID-19. TCRdb called the 5' RACE reads again in MiXCR, with one record for every CDR3 protein. Of around 320,000 distinct CDR3 sequences listed, 25% to 30% were seen once; the top ten hold about 13%. Trimming removed 6 bases from V and 0 bases from J, with 21 bases in between. The CDR3 sequence is 17 residues long. CDR1 LGHNA and CDR2 YNFKEQ come from the germline V gene. The V and J genes are TRBV4-2 and TRBJ2-7; a weak D match, TRBD1 (6 bases). This sequence originates from an adult woman who had mild COVID-19 (a few samples of this study predate the infection). Cell type and time point are not known. Sequenced: PBMCs or a T cell subset sorted from them (not recorded which). The CDR3 here is CASSPEGFPGHSYEQYF. As DNA, the CDR3 is TGTGCCAGCAGTCCAGAAGGATTCCCGGGACACTCCTACGAGCAGTACTTC.